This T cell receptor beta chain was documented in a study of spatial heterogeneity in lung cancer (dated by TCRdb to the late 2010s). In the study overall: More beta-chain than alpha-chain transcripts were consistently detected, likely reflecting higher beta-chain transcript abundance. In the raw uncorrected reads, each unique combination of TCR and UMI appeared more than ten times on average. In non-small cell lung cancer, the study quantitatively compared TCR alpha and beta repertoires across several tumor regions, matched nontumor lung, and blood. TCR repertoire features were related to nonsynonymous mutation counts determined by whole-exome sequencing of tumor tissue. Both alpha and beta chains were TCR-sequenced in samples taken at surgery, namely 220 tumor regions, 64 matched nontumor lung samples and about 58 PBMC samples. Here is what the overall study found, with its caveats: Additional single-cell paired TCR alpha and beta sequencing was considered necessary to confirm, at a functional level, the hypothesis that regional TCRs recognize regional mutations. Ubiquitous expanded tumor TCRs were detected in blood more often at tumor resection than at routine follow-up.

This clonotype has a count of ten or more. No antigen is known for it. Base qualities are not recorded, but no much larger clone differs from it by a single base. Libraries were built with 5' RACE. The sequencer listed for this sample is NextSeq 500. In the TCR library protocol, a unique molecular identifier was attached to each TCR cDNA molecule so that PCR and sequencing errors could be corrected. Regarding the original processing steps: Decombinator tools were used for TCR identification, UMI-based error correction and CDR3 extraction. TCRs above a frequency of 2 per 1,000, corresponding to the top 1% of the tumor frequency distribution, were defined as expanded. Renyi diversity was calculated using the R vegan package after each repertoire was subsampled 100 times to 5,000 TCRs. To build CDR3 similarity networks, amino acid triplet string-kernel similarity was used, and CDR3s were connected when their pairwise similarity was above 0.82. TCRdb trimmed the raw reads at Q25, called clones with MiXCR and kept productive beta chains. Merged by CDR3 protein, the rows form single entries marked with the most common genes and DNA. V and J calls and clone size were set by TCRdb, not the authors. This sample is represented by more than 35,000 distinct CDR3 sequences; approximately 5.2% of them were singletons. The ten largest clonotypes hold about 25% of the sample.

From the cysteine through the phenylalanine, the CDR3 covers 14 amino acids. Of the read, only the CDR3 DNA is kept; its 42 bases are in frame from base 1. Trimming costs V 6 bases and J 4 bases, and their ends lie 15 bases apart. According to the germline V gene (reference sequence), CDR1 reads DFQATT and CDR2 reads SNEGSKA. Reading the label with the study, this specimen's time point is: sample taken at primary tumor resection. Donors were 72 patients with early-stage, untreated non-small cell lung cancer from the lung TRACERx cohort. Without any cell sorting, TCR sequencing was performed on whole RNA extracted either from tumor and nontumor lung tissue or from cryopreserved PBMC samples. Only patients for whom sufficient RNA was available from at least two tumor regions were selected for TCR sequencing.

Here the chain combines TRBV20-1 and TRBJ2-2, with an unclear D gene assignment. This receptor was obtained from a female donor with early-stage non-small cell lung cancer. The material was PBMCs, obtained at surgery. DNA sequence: TGCAGTGCCCTCTCTTATGTGGGCACCGGGGAGCTGTTTTTT. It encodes CSALSYVGTGELFF.